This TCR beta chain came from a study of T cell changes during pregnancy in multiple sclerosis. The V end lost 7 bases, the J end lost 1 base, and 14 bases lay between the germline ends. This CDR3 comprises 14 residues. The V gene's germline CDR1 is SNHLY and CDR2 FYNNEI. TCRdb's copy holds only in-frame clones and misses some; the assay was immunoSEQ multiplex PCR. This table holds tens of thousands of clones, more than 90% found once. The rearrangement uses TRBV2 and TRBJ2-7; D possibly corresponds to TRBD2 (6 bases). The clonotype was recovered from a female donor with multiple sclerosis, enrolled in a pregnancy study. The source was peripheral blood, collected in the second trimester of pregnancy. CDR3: CASTAQRASYEQYF. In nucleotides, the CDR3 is TGTGCCAGCACCGCTCAGCGGGCTTCCTACGAGCAGTACTTC. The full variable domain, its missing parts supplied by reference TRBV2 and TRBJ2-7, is EPEVTQTPSHQVTQMGQEVILRCVPISNHLYFYWYRQILGQKVEFLVSFYNNEISEKSEIFDDQFSVERPDGSNFTLKIRSTKLEDSAMYFCASTAQRASYEQYFGPGTRLTVT.